These 5 T cell receptor beta chains originate from one sample sequenced in a study of T cells in localized non-small cell lung cancer. Assay used: immunoSEQ multiplex PCR; TCRdb lists only in-frame clones, some missing. Of some 64,000 clones detected, about 90% appear once; the ten largest clones hold almost 2%. The input for sequencing was peripheral blood, taken before any cancer treatment. These receptors were obtained from a woman aged 35-70 years with stage I lung adenocarcinoma.

This chain connects TRBV6-5 to TRBJ1-1; unclear D gene. There are 14 residues in the CDR3. Germline CDR1 and CDR2: MNHEY and SVGAGI. Trimming pared 7 bases from V and 0 bases from J, leaving 12 bases between. The CDR3 DNA follows: TGTGCCAGCACCTCAGACCCAATGAACACTGAAGCTTTCTTT. Translation: CASTSDPMNTEAFF.

The gene calls are TRBV7-2 and TRBJ1-1; D not resolved. Trimming pared 2 bases from V and 5 bases from J, leaving 12 bases between. Per the germline V gene, CDR1 is SGHTA and CDR2 is FQGNSA. This CDR3 is built from 14 residues. The DNA of the CDR3 is TGTGCCAGCAGCTTAAACCCCAGAGGAACTGAAGCTTTCTTT. Translating it yields CASSLNPRGTEAFF.

V gene TRBV5-4 combines with J gene TRBJ2-2; TRBD2 aligns across 8 bases. CDR3 length: 16 amino acids. V lost 3 bases, J lost 0 bases, and 4 bases stayed unmatched. The germline V gene encodes CDR1 SGHNT and CDR2 YYREEE (reference sequence). In DNA, the CDR3 is TGTGCCAGCAGCTCGAGCGGGGGAACGAACACCGGGGAGCTGTTTTTT. The encoded protein is CASSSSGGTNTGELFF.

J is TRBJ1-5 and V is TRBV19, with 7 bases fitting TRBD1. V lost 6 bases to trimming and J lost 5 bases; unmatched junction nucleotides: 10. The CDR3 is made up of 15 amino acids. Germline V lookup: CDR1 LNHDA, CDR2 SQIVND (reference sequence). The DNA for the CDR3 is TGTGCCAGTAGGCCGATAGGGGGCCAGGATCAGCCCCAGCATTTT. Translating it yields CASRPIGGQDQPQHF. The full variable domain, rest sourced from reference TRBV19 and TRBJ1-5, is DGGITQSPKYLFRKEGQNVTLSCEQNLNHDAMYWYRQDPGQGLRLIYYSQIVNDFQKGDIAEGYSVSREKKESFPLTVTSAQKNPTAFYLCASRPIGGQDQPQHFGDGTRLSIL.

Turning to this clone: The DNA is omitted, as the CDR3 cannot be located on it reliably, and the CDR3 follows TCRdb's listing. This chain joins TRBV28 and TRBJ1-3; TRBD1, as called in the table, went unchecked against the DNA. From its first to its last residue, the CDR3 has 16 amino acids. Germline CDR1 is MDHEN and CDR2 is SYDVKM. CDR3 sequence: CASSSSTGGTGNTIYF.